This T cell receptor (beta chain) was found in a study of HIV-infected patients and healthy controls (dated by TCRdb to between 2012 and 2015). Notes on the research overall: After three months of therapy, CD4 counts in about 90% of the 16 patients increased to a modest but significant degree while remaining below normal ranges. No consistent shift in CD8 counts was seen during early therapy, whereas a slight rise was seen in the CD4:CD8 ratio. Viral load fell below detection in 11 of 16 patients by the second bleed and in all patients following a further year of therapy. Relative to controls, total CDR3 counts per chain did not differ significantly, and patients lacked overall T-cell lymphocytopenia. The study tested whether deep TCR repertoire sequencing of HIV patients' small blood samples could capture immune perturbation and reconstitution.

Whole blood was used without cell fractionation, so the repertoire reflected all unsorted peripheral T cells. For RNA extraction, an approximately 2.5 ml sample of peripheral blood was drawn into Tempus tubes. The first sixteen eligible patients were processed from the enrolled HIV-infected adults, who had not yet received antiretroviral therapy and were about to begin treatment. Patients with febrile or AIDS-related illness, tumors, hepatitis B or C coinfection, immunomodulatory therapy, recent vaccination or treatment interruptions were excluded from enrollment. The TURBO-DNase kit was used to remove leftover genomic DNA, and GLOBINclear was used to deplete globin mRNA. Pretreatment blood was drawn from HIV-infected patients immediately prior to the initiation of antiretroviral therapy. This clonotype has ten or more counts. This receptor's antigen is unknown. Nothing much larger sits one base from this clone, and base qualities are not available.

V sheds 5 bases and J sheds 1 base, leaving 17 bases between their ends. CDR1 is given as MNHEY and CDR2 as SVGAGI, both from the germline V gene. The CDR3 spans 16 residues, from the cysteine through the phenylalanine. Only the CDR3 portion is preserved as DNA: 48 bases, with reading frame beginning at the first base. 500 to 600 ng RNA was reverse transcribed with SuperScript III using primers against the alpha and beta constant regions. Separate alpha and beta chain libraries were generated by chain-specific third strand synthesis with multiplexing indices. The protocol used a single primer pair to amplify all rearrangements within a chain, which avoided primer bias, and attached molecular barcodes to each cDNA molecule. T4 RNA Ligase 1 joined purified cDNA to a 5' RACE adapter that carried a random hexamer and the SP2 sequencing primer site. Second strand synthesis was performed with Phusion polymerase and primed from the SP2 site, and slow temperature ramps were applied to favor optimal annealing. Each molecule's 12-nucleotide barcode consisted of two random hexamer sequences, both added before amplification and joined together. P5 and P7 adapter elements plus a second index were added in a short first PCR, which was followed by an approximately 20-cycle amplification PCR with P5s and P7 primers. The libraries went through approximately 26 PCR cycles in total, were quantified on a Qubit, were sized on a Bioanalyzer, and were diluted to roughly 4.1 nM. The normalized libraries were sequenced on an Illumina MiSeq using 2 x 250 paired-end kits. Reverse transcription reactions were cleaned up on MinElute columns and eluted into roughly 9.8 ul Tris-Cl. A 1:1 ratio of AMPure XP beads was used to clean the adapter ligations after they had run for approximately 21 hours at 16 degrees C. For the original study's pipeline: Demultiplexed FASTQ files were processed with a modified Decombinator that output V, J, insert and barcode information. Sequences sharing a barcode but differing from the dominant sequence were discarded as errors, and barcodes clustered at Levenshtein distance 3 were counted to estimate original cDNA molecules. Downstream analyses used R packages ineq, vegan, igraph and RCytoscape, with IMGT nomenclature and CDR3 definitions. To avoid skew from clonal expansion, each TCR was counted once, and V gene usage was computed over distinct sequences. Whenever two unique CDR3 amino acid sequences within a donor differed by a single Levenshtein edit, similarity networks linked them. The authors compiled published HIV-specific CDR3s (about 99 alpha, approximately 700 beta) and CMV-specific CDR3s (more than 12 alpha, about 250 beta) and searched for them in the repertoires. It was shown by random subsampling to size-matched repertoires that the decreased diversity of patients was not caused by their lower sequence numbers. The raw public reads went through TCRdb reprocessing: fastp at Q25, MiXCR clone calling, in-frame beta chains kept. A single entry per CDR3 protein holds the most common genes and DNA from its merged rows. The V and J calls were not made by the authors but by TCRdb's processing. Across this sample there are about 9,600 distinct CDR3 sequences, with 7% to 7.5% seen only once. The top ten clones comprise approximately 35% of the sample.

Overall results and qualifications from the work: The dynamics of distinct T-cell subpopulations could not be separated, and sequencing depth was restricted, because whole blood was used. Unequal numbers of distinct sequences between patients and controls complicated comparisons, and size-matching overweighted rare events from HIV-infected data. Healthy control repertoires showed roughly threefold more distinct CDR3s and higher Shannon diversity than untreated HIV+ repertoires. The study did not determine donor HLA types. Healthy controls shared more CDR3s between individuals than HIV+ patients, by Jaccard index and by count of highly shared sequences. Oligoclonality may be reflected in the significantly higher mean Gini indices of HIV-infected repertoires compared with controls. Most CMV-associated CDR3s became more frequent during therapy, although their change was not significant, whereas HIV-associated CDR3s showed a significant decrease in frequency. MAIT cell alpha-chain CDR3s were found at high frequency in healthy controls but were severely depleted in HIV+ repertoires. Processing included only sixteen HIV-infected individuals, and this was regarded by the authors as a major limit on how widely the findings apply. In HIV-infected patients, the apparent post-therapy recovery of the Gini index was not replicated in size-matched repertoire data. Pairing of alpha and beta chains was not determined in the samples. Significantly different mean usage between HIV-infected patients and controls was observed for eight alpha and eight beta V genes. The observed differences in diversity were not explained by the slight differences in age and sex profiles between the study cohorts.

The V and J segments used are TRBV6-5 and TRBJ2-5; the D call is possibly TRBD1 or TRBD2, each sharing 5 bases. Sequences were derived from blood, sampled before antiretroviral therapy. The receptor was isolated from an adult with HIV infection. The bases are TGTGCCAGCAGTCGAGGGCCGACAGCTAGCCAAGAGACCCAGTACTTC. The translation is CASSRGPTASQETQYF.